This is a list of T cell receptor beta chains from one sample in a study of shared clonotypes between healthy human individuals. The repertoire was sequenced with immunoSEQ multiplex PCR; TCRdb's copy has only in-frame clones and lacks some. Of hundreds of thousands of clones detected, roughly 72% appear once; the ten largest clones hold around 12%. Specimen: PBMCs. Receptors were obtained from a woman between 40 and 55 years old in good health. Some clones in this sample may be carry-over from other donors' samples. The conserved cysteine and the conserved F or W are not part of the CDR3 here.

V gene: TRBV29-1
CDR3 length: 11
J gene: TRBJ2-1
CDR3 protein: SVAYRDYNEQF

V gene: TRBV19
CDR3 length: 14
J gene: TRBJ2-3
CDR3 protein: ASSILRQRNTDTQY

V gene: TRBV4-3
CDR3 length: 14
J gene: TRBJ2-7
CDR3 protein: ASSQFVGLAGAEQY

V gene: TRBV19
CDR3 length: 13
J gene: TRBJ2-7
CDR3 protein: ASSPLGGPLYEQY

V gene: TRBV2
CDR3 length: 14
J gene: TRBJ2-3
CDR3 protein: ASNPSENSSTDTQY

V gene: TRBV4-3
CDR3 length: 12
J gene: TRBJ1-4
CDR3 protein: ASSQGIPEEKLF

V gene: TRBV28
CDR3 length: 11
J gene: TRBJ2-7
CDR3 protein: ASSTGASYEQY

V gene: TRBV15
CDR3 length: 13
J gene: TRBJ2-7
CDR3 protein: ATSRGIGLAHEQY

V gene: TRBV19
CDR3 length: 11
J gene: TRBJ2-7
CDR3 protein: ASSIVGVGEQY

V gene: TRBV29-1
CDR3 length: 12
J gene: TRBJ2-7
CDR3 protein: SVAGGQDSYEQY

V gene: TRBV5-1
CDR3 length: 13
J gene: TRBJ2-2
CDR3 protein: ASSLVAGRAGELF

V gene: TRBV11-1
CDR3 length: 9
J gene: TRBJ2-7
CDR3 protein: ASSVSYEQY

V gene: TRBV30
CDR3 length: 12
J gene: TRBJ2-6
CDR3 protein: AWNIGGRANVLT

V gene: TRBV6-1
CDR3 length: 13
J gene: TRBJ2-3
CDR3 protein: ASSERAGEPDTQY

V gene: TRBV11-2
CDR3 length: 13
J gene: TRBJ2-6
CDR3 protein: ASSYRGAGANVLT

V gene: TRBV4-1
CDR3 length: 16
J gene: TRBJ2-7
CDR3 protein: ASSQDTITGQVPYEQY

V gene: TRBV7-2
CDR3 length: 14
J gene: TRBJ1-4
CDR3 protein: ASSLIGGRFNEKLF

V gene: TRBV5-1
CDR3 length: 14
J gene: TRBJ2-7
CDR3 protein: ASSLALAGNSYEQY

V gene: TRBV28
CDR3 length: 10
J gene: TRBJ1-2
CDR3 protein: ASSFKGYGYT

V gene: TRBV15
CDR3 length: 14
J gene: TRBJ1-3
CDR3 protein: ATSRDRGMSGNTIY

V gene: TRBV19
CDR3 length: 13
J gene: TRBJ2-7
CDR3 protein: ASSIGGDTSYEQY

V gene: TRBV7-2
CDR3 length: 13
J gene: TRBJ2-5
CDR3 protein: TSSFTSGSGETQY

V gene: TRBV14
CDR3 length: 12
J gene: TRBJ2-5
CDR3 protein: ASSLQTSGSAQY

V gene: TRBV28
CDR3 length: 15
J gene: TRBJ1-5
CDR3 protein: ASRSSDGRWAGQPQH

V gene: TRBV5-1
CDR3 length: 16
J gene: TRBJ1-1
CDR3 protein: ASSLALGTGGPNTEAF

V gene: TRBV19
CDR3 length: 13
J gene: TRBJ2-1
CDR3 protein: ASSRGYLSYNEQF

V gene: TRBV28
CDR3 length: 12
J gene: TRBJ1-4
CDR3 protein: ASTTVAGIEKLF

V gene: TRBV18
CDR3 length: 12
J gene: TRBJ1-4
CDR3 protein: ASSPGTSNEKLF

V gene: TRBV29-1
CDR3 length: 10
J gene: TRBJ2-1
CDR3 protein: SVQREYNEQF

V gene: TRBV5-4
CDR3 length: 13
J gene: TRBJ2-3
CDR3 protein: ASSPGTASTDTQY

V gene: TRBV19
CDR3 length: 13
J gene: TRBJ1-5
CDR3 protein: ASSIPGYSNQPQH

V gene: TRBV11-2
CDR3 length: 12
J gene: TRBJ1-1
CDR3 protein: ASSSRTGNTEAF

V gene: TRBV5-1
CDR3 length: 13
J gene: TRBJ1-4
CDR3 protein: ASSLLSATNEKLF

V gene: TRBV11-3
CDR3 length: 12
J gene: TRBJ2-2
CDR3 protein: ASSPDGGVGELF

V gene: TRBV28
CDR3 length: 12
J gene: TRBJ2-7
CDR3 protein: ASSQLAGVYEQY

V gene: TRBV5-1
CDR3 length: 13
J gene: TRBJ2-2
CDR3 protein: ASSLDSSDTGELF

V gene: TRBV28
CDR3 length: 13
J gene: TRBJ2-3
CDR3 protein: ASSTRGRGRDTQY

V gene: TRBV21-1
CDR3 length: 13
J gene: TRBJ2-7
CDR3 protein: ASSKRTSRTYEQY

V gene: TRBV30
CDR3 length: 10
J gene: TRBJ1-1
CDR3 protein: AWGLGNTEAF